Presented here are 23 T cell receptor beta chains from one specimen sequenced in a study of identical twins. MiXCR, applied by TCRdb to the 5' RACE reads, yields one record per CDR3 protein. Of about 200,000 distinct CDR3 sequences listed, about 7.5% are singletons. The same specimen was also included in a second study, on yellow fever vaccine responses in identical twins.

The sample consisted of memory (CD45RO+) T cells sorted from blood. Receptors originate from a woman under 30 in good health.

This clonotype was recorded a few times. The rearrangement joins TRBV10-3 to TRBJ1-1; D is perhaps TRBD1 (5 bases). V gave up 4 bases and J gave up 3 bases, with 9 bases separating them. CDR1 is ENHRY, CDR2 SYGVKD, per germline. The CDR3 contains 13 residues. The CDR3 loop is CAISAQGDTEAFF. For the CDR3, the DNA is TGTGCCATCAGTGCTCAGGGAGACACTGAAGCTTTCTTT.

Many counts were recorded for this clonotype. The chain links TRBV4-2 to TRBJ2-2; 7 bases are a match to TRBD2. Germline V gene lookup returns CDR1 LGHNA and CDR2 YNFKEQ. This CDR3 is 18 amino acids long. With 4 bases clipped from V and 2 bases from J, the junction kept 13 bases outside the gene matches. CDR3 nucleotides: TGTGCCAGCAGCCTCCTTGGCGGGGGATACCAAAACACCGGGGAGCTGTTTTTT. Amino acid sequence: CASSLLGGGYQNTGELFF.

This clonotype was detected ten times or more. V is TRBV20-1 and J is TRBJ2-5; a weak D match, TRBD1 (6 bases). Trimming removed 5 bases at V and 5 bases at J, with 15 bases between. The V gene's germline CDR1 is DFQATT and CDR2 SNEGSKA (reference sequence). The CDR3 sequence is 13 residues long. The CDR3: CSAWWGLSETQYF. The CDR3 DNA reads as TGCAGTGCTTGGTGGGGGCTCAGCGAGACCCAGTACTTC.

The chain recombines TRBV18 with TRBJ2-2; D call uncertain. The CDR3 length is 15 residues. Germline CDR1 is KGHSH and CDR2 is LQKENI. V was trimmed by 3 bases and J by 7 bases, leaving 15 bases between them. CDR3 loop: CASSPPATRSGELFF. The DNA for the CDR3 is TGTGCCAGCTCACCTCCCGCGACGCGCAGCGGGGAGCTGTTTTTT.

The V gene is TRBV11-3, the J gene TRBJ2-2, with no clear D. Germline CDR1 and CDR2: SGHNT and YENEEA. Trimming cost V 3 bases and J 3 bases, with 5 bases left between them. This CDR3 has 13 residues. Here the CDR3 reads CASSLSYTGELFF. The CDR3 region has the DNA TGTGCCAGCAGCTTGAGTTACACCGGGGAGCTGTTTTTT.

CDR3 nucleotides: TGTGCCAGCCGACCTGCCGGGGGGAAGGGGGATACGCAGTATTTT. Its protein is CASRPAGGKGDTQYF. The chain carries TRBV6-1 and TRBJ2-3; 7 positions agree with TRBD2. The V and J ends lost 8 bases and 6 bases, in that order; junction bases with no gene match: 14. CDR1 and CDR2 (germline): MNHNS, SASEGT. The CDR3 is 15 residues long.

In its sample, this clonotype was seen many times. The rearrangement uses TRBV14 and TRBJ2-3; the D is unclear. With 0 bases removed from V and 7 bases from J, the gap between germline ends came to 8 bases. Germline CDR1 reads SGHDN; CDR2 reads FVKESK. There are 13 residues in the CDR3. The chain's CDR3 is CASSQETTYTQYF. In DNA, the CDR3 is TGTGCCAGCAGCCAAGAAACCACGTATACGCAGTATTTT. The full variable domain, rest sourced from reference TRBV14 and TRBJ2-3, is EAGVTQFPSHSVIEKGQTVTLRCDPISGHDNLYWYRRVMGKEIKFLLHFVKESKQDESGMPNNRFLAERTGGTYSTLKVQPAELEDSGVYFCASSQETTYTQYFGPGTRLTVL.

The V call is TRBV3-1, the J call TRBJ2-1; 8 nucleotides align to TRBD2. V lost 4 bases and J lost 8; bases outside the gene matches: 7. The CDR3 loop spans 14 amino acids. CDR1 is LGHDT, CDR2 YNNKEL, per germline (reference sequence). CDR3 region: CASSLGGARDEQFF. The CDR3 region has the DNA TGTGCCAGCAGCCTCGGGGGGGCCCGGGATGAGCAGTTCTTC.

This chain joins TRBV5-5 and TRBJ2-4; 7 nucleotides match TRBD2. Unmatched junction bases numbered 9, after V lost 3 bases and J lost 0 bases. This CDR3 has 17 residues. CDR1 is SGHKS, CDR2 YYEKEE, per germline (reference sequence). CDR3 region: CASSSTSGTIAKNIQYF. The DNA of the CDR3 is TGTGCCAGCAGCTCGACTTCAGGGACTATAGCCAAAAACATTCAGTACTTC.

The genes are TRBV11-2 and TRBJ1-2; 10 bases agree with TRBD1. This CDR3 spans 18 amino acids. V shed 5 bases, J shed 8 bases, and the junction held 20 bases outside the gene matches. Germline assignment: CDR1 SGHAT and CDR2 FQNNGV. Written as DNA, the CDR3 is TGTGCCAGCAGCCCAAACCGGGACAGGGGCTCTAACCGGGCCGGCTACACCTTC. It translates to CASSPNRDRGSNRAGYTF.

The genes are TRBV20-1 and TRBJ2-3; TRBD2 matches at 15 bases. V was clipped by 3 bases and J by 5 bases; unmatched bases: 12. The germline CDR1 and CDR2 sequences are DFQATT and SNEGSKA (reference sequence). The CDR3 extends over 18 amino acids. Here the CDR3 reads CSARAGALGLAGGDTQYF. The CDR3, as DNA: TGCAGTGCTAGGGCAGGGGCCTTGGGACTAGCGGGAGGAGATACGCAGTATTTT.

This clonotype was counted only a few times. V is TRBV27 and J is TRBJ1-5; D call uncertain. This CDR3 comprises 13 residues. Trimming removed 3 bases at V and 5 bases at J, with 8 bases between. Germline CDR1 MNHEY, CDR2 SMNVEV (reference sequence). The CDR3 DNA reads TGTGCCAGCAGTTTTTCGGGTTATCAGCCCCAGCATTTT. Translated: CASSFSGYQPQHF.

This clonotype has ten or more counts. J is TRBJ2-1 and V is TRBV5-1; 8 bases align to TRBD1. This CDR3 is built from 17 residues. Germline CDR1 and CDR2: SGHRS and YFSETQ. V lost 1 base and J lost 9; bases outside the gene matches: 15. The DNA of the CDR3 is TGCGCCAGCAGCTTGCGGACCAAGGGGCAGGGGGCGACTGAGCAGTTCTTC. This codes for CASSLRTKGQGATEQFF.

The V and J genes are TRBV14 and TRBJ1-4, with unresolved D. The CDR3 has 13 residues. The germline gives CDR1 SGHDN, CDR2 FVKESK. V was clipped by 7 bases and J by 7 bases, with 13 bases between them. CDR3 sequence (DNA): TGTGCCAGCACCACTTTCCCAGGTGAAAAACTGTTTTTT. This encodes CASTTFPGEKLFF.

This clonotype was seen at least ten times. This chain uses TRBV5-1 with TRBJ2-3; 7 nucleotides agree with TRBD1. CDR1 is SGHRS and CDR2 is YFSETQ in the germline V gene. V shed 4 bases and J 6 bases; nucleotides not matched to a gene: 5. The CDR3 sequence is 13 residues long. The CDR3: CASSPIQGDTQYF. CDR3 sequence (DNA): TGCGCCAGCAGCCCAATACAGGGGGATACGCAGTATTTT.

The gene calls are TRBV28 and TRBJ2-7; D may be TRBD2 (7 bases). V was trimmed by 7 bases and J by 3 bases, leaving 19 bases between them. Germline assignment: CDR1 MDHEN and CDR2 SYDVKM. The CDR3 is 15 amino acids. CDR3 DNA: TGTGCCAGCACCCAGAACGGGGGGCTAAACTACGAGCAGTACTTC. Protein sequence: CASTQNGGLNYEQYF.

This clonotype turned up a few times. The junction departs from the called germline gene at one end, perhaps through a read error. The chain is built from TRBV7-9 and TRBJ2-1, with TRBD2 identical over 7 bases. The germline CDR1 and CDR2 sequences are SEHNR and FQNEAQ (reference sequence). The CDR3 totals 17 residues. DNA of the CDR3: TGTGCCAGCAGCTTAGGACAGACTAGCCTCTCCTACAATGGGCAGTTCTTC. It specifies CASSLGQTSLSYNGQFF.

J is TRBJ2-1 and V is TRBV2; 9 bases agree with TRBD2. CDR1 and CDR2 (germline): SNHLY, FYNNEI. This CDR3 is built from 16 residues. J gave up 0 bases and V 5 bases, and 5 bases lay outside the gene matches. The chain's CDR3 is CASSFKTSGSYNEQFF. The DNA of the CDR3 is TGTGCCAGCAGTTTCAAGACTAGCGGCTCCTACAATGAGCAGTTCTTC.

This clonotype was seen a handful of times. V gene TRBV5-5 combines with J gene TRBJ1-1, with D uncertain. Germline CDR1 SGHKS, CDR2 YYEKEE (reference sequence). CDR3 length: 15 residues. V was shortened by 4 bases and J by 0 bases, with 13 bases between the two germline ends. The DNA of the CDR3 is TGTGCCAGCAGCGTCCTGGTCGGGATGAACACTGAAGCTTTCTTT. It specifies CASSVLVGMNTEAFF.

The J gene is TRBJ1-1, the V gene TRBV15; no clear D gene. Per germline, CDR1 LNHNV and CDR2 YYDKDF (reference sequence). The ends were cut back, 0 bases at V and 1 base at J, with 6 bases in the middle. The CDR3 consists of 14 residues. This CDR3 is CATSRETANTEAFF. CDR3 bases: TGTGCCACCAGCAGAGAAACGGCGAACACTGAAGCTTTCTTT.

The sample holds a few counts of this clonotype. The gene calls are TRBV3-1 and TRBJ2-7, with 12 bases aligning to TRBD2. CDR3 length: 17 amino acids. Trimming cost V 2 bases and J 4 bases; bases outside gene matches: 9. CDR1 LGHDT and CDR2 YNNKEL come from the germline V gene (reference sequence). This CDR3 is CASSQSPLAGGRYEQYF. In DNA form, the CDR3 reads TGTGCCAGCAGCCAAAGCCCCCTAGCGGGGGGGAGGTACGAGCAGTACTTC.

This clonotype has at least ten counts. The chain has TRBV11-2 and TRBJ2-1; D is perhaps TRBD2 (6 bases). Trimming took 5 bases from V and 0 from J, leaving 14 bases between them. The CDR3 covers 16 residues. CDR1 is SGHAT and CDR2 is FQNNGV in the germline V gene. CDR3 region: CASSPPGVNSYNEQFF. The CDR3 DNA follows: TGTGCCAGCAGCCCTCCGGGAGTGAACTCCTACAATGAGCAGTTCTTC.

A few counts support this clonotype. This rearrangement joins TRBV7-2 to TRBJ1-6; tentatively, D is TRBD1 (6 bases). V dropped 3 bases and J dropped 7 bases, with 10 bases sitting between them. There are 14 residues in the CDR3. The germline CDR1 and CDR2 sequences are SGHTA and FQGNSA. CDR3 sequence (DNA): TGTGCCAGCAGCTTTCTACAGGGCAATTCACCCCTCCACTTT. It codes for CASSFLQGNSPLHF.